A selection of T cell receptor beta chains follows, all from one sample in a study of T cell repertoires in cytomegalovirus infection. TCRdb ran MiXCR on the reads and lists one entry per CDR3 protein. The profile shows roughly 800,000 distinct CDR3 sequences, just under 30% of them singletons. These receptors lack a known antigen. The sample here was cultured CD8+ T cells from PBMCs, taken from culture after CMV antigen stimulation. The receptors come from a human donor in good health (CMV status not recorded). Some clones in this sample may be carry-over from other donors' samples. The CDR3 runs from the conserved cysteine through the conserved F or W. D genes are given only for firm matches. The size entry is marked missing in some rows and otherwise reads once, few, many or a size class.

TRBV7-9	.	.	TRBJ2-5	CASSSPGLGQETQYF	TGTGCCAGCAGCTCCCCGGGGCTGGGCCAAGAGACCCAGTACTTC
TRBV27	few	.	TRBJ2-3	CASTLGVGDTQYF	TGTGCCAGCACCCTGGGGGTTGGAGATACGCAGTATTTT
TRBV20-1	.	.	TRBJ2-7	CSARDESRLIPHEQYF	TGCAGTGCTAGGGACGAAAGCCGCCTCATACCCCACGAGCAGTACTTC
TRBV7-6	few	TRBD1	TRBJ1-2	CASSLEGGADYGYTF	TGTGCCAGCAGCTTAGAAGGGGGCGCAGACTATGGCTACACCTTC
TRBV9	.	TRBD1	TRBJ1-1	CASSVDKGANTEAFF	TGTGCCAGCAGCGTAGATAAGGGGGCGAACACTGAAGCTTTCTTT
TRBV6-2/TRBV6-3	few	TRBD1	TRBJ1-5	CASSPGTGGIQPQHF	TGTGCCAGCAGTCCCGGGACAGGGGGCATCCAGCCCCAGCATTTT
TRBV7-6	.	.	TRBJ2-1	CASSNLRGLNEQFF	TGTGCCAGCAGCAATCTCCGGGGGCTCAATGAGCAGTTCTTC
TRBV29-1	.	TRBD1	TRBJ1-1	CSADRDTEAFF	TGCAGCGCTGACAGGGACACTGAAGCTTTCTTT
TRBV19	.	.	TRBJ1-5	CASRIGETHSNQPQHF	TGTGCCAGTCGGATAGGGGAGACCCATAGCAATCAGCCCCAGCATTTT
TRBV19	.	.	TRBJ2-6	CASTHGANVLTF	TGTGCCAGTACGCATGGGGCCAACGTCCTGACTTTC
TRBV4-1	.	.	TRBJ1-2	CASSQTGINYGYTF	TGCGCCAGCAGCCAAACAGGGATAAACTATGGCTACACCTTC
TRBV18	.	.	TRBJ1-1	CASSEAGGLGEAFF	TGTGCCAGCTCCGAGGCCGGGGGCCTAGGGGAAGCTTTCTTT
TRBV2	.	.	TRBJ1-1	CANRVNAEAFF	TGTGCCAACAGGGTTAACGCTGAAGCTTTCTTT
TRBV10-2	.	.	TRBJ1-1	CASTSGSTEAFF	TGCGCCAGTACTTCAGGGAGCACTGAAGCTTTCTTT
TRBV7-3	many	.	TRBJ2-3	CASSLTAVTSTDTQYF	TGTGCCAGCAGCTTAACGGCAGTCACTAGCACAGATACGCAGTATTTT
TRBV7-9	few	TRBD1	TRBJ2-1	CASSAEVRGPSNEQFF	TGTGCCAGCAGCGCCGAGGTCAGGGGGCCATCCAATGAGCAGTTCTTC
TRBV5-5	.	.	TRBJ2-3	CASSPQATDTQYF	TGTGCCAGCAGCCCCCAAGCAACAGATACGCAGTATTTT
TRBV20-1	.	.	TRBJ1-2	CSARVTQEPNYGYTF	TGCAGTGCTAGAGTAACACAGGAGCCTAACTATGGCTACACCTTC
TRBV9	.	.	TRBJ1-1	CASTWGENTEAFF	TGTGCCAGCACATGGGGGGAAAACACTGAAGCTTTCTTT
TRBV15	.	.	TRBJ1-2	CATSRDLTGVALGYTF	TGTGCCACCAGCAGAGATCTAACAGGAGTAGCCCTTGGCTACACCTTC
TRBV6-1	.	TRBD1	TRBJ2-2	CAIEGTGKNTGELFF	TGTGCCATAGAAGGGACAGGCAAGAACACCGGGGAGCTGTTTTTT
TRBV18	.	TRBD1	TRBJ2-7	CASSPAGTGIYEQYF	TGTGCCAGCTCACCGGCCGGGACAGGGATTTACGAGCAGTACTTC
TRBV4-1	.	.	TRBJ2-3	CASSQGWTFSTDTQYF	TGCGCCAGCAGCCAAGGCTGGACATTCTCCACAGATACGCAGTATTTT
TRBV6-1	few	.	TRBJ2-7	CASSSRTVEQYF	TGTGCCAGCAGTTCCAGGACTGTTGAGCAGTACTTC
TRBV27	many	.	TRBJ1-1	CASSLTGGNTEAFF	TGTGCCAGTAGTCTGACAGGCGGGAACACTGAAGCTTTCTTT
TRBV28	.	.	TRBJ1-5	CASSSDSGYQPQHF	TGTGCCAGCAGTTCGGACTCAGGCTATCAGCCCCAGCATTTT
TRBV6-2/TRBV6-3	few	TRBD1	TRBJ2-2	CASSTPGQGYTGELFF	TGTGCCAGCAGTACCCCGGGACAGGGTTACACCGGGGAGCTGTTTTTT
TRBV5-6	.	.	TRBJ2-1	CASSWGHYNEQFF	TGTGCCAGCAGCTGGGGACACTACAATGAGCAGTTCTTC
TRBV7-2	many	TRBD1	TRBJ2-3	CASSSTGTGVYF	TGTGCCAGCAGCTCAACCGGGACAGGGGTATATTTT
TRBV15	.	.	TRBJ1-5	CATSRVQSNQPQHF	TGTGCCACCAGCAGAGTTCAGAGCAATCAGCCCCAGCATTTT
TRBV6-6	.	.	TRBJ1-2	CAGRGAAYGYTF	TGTGCCGGCCGTGGGGCGGCTTATGGCTACACCTTC
TRBV27	many	.	TRBJ2-6	CASSLTRQISGANVLTF	TGTGCCAGCAGTTTGACCCGACAGATTTCTGGGGCCAACGTCCTGACTTTC
TRBV15	.	.	TRBJ2-7	CATSRDANEQYF	TGTGCCACCAGCAGAGATGCTAACGAGCAGTACTTC
TRBV7-6	many	.	TRBJ1-1	CASSATANAEAFF	TGTGCCAGCAGCGCGACCGCTAACGCTGAAGCTTTCTTT
TRBV6-5	few	.	TRBJ1-2	CASTLGIGSGGYGYTF	TGTGCCAGCACCCTCGGTATCGGAAGTGGAGGCTATGGCTACACCTTC
TRBV11-2	.	.	TRBJ1-6	CASSLVGGRNNSPLHF	TGTGCCAGCAGCTTAGTGGGTGGACGGAATAATTCACCCCTCCACTTT
TRBV7-8	few	.	TRBJ2-1	CASSLVADEQFF	TGTGCCAGCAGCTTAGTCGCAGATGAGCAGTTCTTC
TRBV20-1	.	TRBD1	TRBJ1-6	CSARDGDRGHYNSPLHF	TGCAGTGCTAGAGATGGGGACAGGGGCCATTATAATTCACCCCTCCACTTT
TRBV10-3	few	TRBD1	TRBJ2-2	CAISDPRDRGPSNTGELFF	TGTGCCATCAGTGACCCCCGGGACAGGGGGCCGTCGAACACCGGGGAGCTGTTTTTT
TRBV5-1	.	TRBD1	TRBJ1-1	CASSGPGQGARDTEAFF	TGCGCCAGCAGCGGACCGGGACAGGGGGCGCGGGACACTGAAGCTTTCTTT
TRBV6-6	.	.	TRBJ1-6	CASSYGSEPHSPLHF	TGTGCCAGCAGTTACGGGTCCGAACCCCATTCACCCCTCCACTTT
TRBV2	few	TRBD2	TRBJ2-3	CASSEGPAGVPLGTQYF	TGTGCCAGCAGTGAAGGGCCAGCGGGGGTCCCGCTTGGTACGCAGTATTTT
TRBV4-1	few	.	TRBJ1-2	CASSQEGLTNYGYTF	TGCGCCAGCAGCCAAGAGGGGCTGACTAACTATGGCTACACCTTC
TRBV7-6	.	TRBD2	TRBJ2-3	CASSRLLGRGDADTQYF	TGTGCCAGCAGCCGACTTTTAGGGCGGGGGGATGCAGATACGCAGTATTTT
TRBV9	.	.	TRBJ2-3	CASSVEGGTSDTQYF	TGTGCCAGCAGCGTAGAAGGGGGGACCTCAGATACGCAGTATTTT
TRBV7-2	many	.	TRBJ1-1	CASSLWGFTEAFF	TGTGCCAGCAGCTTGTGGGGGTTCACTGAAGCTTTCTTT